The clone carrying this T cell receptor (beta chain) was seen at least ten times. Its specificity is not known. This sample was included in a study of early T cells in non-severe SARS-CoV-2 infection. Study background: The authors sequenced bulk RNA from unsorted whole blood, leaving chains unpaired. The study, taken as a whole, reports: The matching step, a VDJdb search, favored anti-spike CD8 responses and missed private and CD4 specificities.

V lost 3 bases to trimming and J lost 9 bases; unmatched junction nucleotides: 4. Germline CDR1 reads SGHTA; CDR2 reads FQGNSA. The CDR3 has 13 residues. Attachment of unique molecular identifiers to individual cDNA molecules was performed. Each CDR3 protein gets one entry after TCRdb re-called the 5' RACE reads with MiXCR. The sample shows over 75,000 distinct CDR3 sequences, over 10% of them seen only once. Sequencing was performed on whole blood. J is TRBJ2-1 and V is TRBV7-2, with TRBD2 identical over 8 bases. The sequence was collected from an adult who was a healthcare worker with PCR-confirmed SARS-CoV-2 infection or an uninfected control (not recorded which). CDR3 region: CASSFGGAIEQFF. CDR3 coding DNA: TGTGCCAGCAGCTTCGGGGGGGCCATTGAGCAGTTCTTC. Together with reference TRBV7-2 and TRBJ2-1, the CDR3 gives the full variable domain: GAGVSQSPSNKVTEKGKDVELRCDPISGHTALYWYRQSLGQGLEFLIYFQGNSAPDKSGLPSDRFSAERTGGSVSTLTIQRTQQEDSAVYLCASSFGGAIEQFFGPGTRLTVL.